One and the same sample provided the 15 T cell receptor beta chains below, sequenced in a study of PD-1 blockade in classical Hodgkin lymphoma. Time point noted: cycle 4 day 1 (C4D1), after less than 7 weeks of nivolumab. Relapse was seen in all patients after autologous stem cell transplantation, and brentuximab vedotin exposure was variable. The table came from immunoSEQ multiplex PCR; TCRdb's copy has only in-frame clones and leaves some out. The profile shows some 25,000 clones, about 70% of them singletons. The sample was peripheral blood mononuclear cells (PBMCs), taken before the fourth cycle of nivolumab. All receptors come from a human donor with classical Hodgkin lymphoma.

This rearrangement joins TRBV28 to TRBJ2-5; 12 bases agree with TRBD2. Germline CDR1 and CDR2: MDHEN and SYDVKM. The CDR3 length is 16 residues. V lost 5 bases, J lost 4 bases, and 8 bases stayed unmatched. CDR3 in DNA: TGTGCCAGCAGTCGGGGCCTAGCGGGGGGGCTAGAGACCCAGTACTTC. This gives the protein CASSRGLAGGLETQYF.

The chain couples TRBV29-1 to TRBJ1-6; D is ambiguous. CDR3 length equals 13 residues. With 5 bases removed from V and 9 bases from J, the gap between germline ends came to 14 bases. From germline, CDR1 is SQVTM and CDR2 ANQGSEA. This chain's CDR3 is CSVMEELSSPLHF. CDR3 nucleotides: TGCAGCGTTATGGAGGAACTTAGTTCACCCCTCCACTTT.

This sequence joins TRBV6-4 and TRBJ2-1; 9 bases match TRBD2. V was pared by 10 bases and J by 0 bases, with 7 bases of the junction left unmatched. The germline V gene encodes CDR1 MRHNA and CDR2 SNTAGT. The length of the CDR3 is 15 residues. CDR3 DNA sequence: TGTGCCAAAGCGACTAGCGGATCCTCCTACAATGAGCAGTTCTTC. It codes for CAKATSGSSYNEQFF.

The chain links TRBV6-5 to TRBJ1-2, with a tentative D call TRBD1 (6 bases). This CDR3 is 12 amino acids long. V was pared by 6 bases and J by 6 bases, with 11 bases between. Germline loops: CDR1 MNHEY, CDR2 SVGAGI. CDR3 loop: CASRQGSHGYTF. CDR3 bases: TGTGCCAGCAGACAGGGTTCTCATGGCTACACCTTC.

CDR3 sequence: CASSLYGETQYF. For the CDR3, the DNA is TGTGCCAGCAGCTTATACGGCGAGACCCAGTACTTC. The chain carries TRBV7-6 and TRBJ2-5, with D uncertain. Germline V gene sequence: CDR1 SGHVS, CDR2 FNYEAQ. V was shortened by 2 bases and J by 5 bases, with 6 bases between the two germline ends. This CDR3 has 12 residues.

This chain uses TRBV5-6 with TRBJ1-5, with D hard to call. CDR3 length: 16 residues. Between the trimmed V and J ends, which lost 2 bases and 5 bases, there was a span of 17 bases. Germline CDR1 reads SGHDT; CDR2 reads YYEEEE. The CDR3 spells CASSLTTAAGDQPQHF. The DNA for the CDR3 is TGTGCCAGCAGCTTAACCACAGCAGCGGGTGATCAGCCCCAGCATTTT.

J is TRBJ1-2 and V is TRBV11-1, with a tentative D call TRBD1 (5 bases). The CDR3 runs 15 residues. Germline values: CDR1 SGHAT, CDR2 FQDESV (reference sequence). Trimming took 0 bases from V and 5 from J, leaving 13 bases between them. CDR3 nucleotides: TGTGCCAGCAGCTTAGCGGGGGGAGGCGAATATGGCTACACCTTC. Amino acids: CASSLAGGGEYGYTF.

The V gene is TRBV7-9, the J gene TRBJ1-1; D is undetermined. Germline CDR1 is SEHNR and CDR2 is FQNEAQ (reference sequence). There are 16 residues in the CDR3. The ends were cut back, 5 bases at V and 0 bases at J, with 16 bases in the middle. CDR3 residues: CASSQTGSGVNTEAFF. The CDR3 DNA reads as TGTGCCAGCAGCCAGACGGGCTCCGGGGTGAACACTGAAGCTTTCTTT.

The count of this clone is one. V gene TRBV5-1 combines with J gene TRBJ1-1, with D possibly matching TRBD1 (5 bases). Per germline, CDR1 SGHRS and CDR2 YFSETQ. The CDR3 runs to 16 residues. The V gene lost 0 bases and the J gene lost 7 bases, with 19 bases spanning the gap. This chain's CDR3 is CASSLGAGRSSSEAFF. DNA of the CDR3: TGCGCCAGCAGCTTGGGGGCAGGGCGGTCTTCGAGTGAAGCTTTCTTT.

CDR3 sequence (DNA): TGTGCCACCAGCAGAGATTTTGGGGCTGAAGCTTTCTTT. Encoded protein: CATSRDFGAEAFF. The chain couples TRBV15 to TRBJ1-1; D unclear. Trimming removed 0 bases at V and 6 bases at J, with 8 bases between. The CDR3 spans 13 residues. Germline CDR1 and CDR2: LNHNV and YYDKDF (reference sequence).

There are a few counts of this clone. This chain joins TRBV30 and TRBJ1-1; D is unclear. Germline V lookup: CDR1 GTSNPN, CDR2 SVGIG (reference sequence). The V gene lost 1 base and the J gene lost 8 bases, with 8 bases spanning the gap. The CDR3 contains 11 residues. The DNA for the CDR3 is TGTGCCTGGAGTGAATCACCAGAAGCTTTCTTT. Translating it yields CAWSESPEAFF.

The chain recombines TRBV6-1 with TRBJ1-4; TRBD1 agrees at 8 bases. From germline, CDR1 is MNHNS and CDR2 SASEGT. The CDR3 is made up of 15 amino acids. Losses at the gene ends were 7 bases for V and 7 bases for J; bases not matched to a gene: 11. The CDR3 nucleotides read TGTGCCAGCAAGCTGGTCGGACAGGGATCTGAAAAACTGTTTTTT. This gives the protein CASKLVGQGSEKLFF.

This clone has just one count. The CDR3 DNA follows: TGCGCCAGCAGCTTGGCCGCAGGGATGAACACTGAAGCTTTCTTT. This codes for CASSLAAGMNTEAFF. J is TRBJ1-1 and V is TRBV5-1; maybe TRBD1 (5 bases). The CDR3 is 15 amino acids. Trimming removed 0 bases at V and 0 bases at J, with 9 bases between. CDR1 is SGHRS and CDR2 is YFSETQ in the germline V gene.

This chain links TRBV28 with TRBJ2-5, with D hard to call. Germline-derived CDR1 and CDR2 are MDHEN and SYDVKM. The germline V and J ends were trimmed by 2 bases and 4 bases, with 2 bases remaining between them. CDR3 length: 11 amino acids. The chain's CDR3 is CASSLRETQYF. The CDR3 coding sequence is TGTGCCAGCAGTTTAAGAGAGACCCAGTACTTC.

A few counts support this clone. The chain has TRBV10-3 and TRBJ1-2; weak D call: TRBD1 (6 bases). Trimming shortened V by 5 bases and J by 4 bases, and 14 bases separated the two germline ends. Germline V gives CDR1 ENHRY, CDR2 SYGVKD. The CDR3 loop spans 14 amino acids. The CDR3: CAISQAQGSYGYTF. CDR3 nucleotides: TGTGCCATCAGTCAAGCACAGGGTTCCTATGGCTACACCTTC.